Listed here are 10 T cell receptor beta chains from one sample, sequenced in a study of T cell responses to AZD1222 COVID-19 vaccine (dated by TCRdb to the early 2020s). In the paper's terms, the time point label means: baseline before first vaccination. The protocol used for the library was the immunoSEQ multiplex PCR assay. TCRdb provides this immuneACCESS table in a form limited to in-frame rearrangements. Some clones are lacking; in checked studies, under half of them reflect an unresolved V gene, and why the rest are absent is not known. The table for this sample lists roughly 120,000 clones; around 92% of them were counted only once. Together, the top ten hold approximately 3% of the sample. The sequencing used peripheral blood, collected on day 0 of AZD1222 vaccination. The receptors come from an adult in good health.

This rearrangement joins TRBV27 to TRBJ1-6, with 7 positions matching TRBD1. This CDR3 region has 15 residues. V was clipped by 6 bases and J by 6 bases; unmatched bases: 8. Germline V gene data show CDR1 as MNHEY and CDR2 as SMNVEV (reference sequence). CDR3 DNA: TGTGCCAGCAGCTTGGACAGGCCTATTAATTCACCCCTCCACTTT. Translated: CASSLDRPINSPLHF.

This chain connects TRBV6-5 to TRBJ2-3, with D maybe TRBD2 (6 bases). The CDR3 has 15 amino acids. V was trimmed by 6 bases and J by 5 bases, leaving 18 bases between them. Per the germline V gene, CDR1 is MNHEY and CDR2 is SVGAGI. DNA for the CDR3: TGTGCCAGCAGATTTAGCGGTAGGAGTGGAGATACGCAGTATTTT. This codes for CASRFSGRSGDTQYF.

The J gene is TRBJ2-7, the V gene TRBV20-1; D perhaps matches TRBD1 (5 bases). V was shortened by 5 bases and J by 6 bases, with 11 bases between the two germline ends. Germline lookup yields CDR1 DFQATT and CDR2 SNEGSKA (reference sequence). The CDR3 is 11 residues long. The CDR3 nucleotides are TGCAGTGCTTTAGGACAAAGCGAGCAGTACTTC. Protein product: CSALGQSEQYF.

The genes are TRBV7-2 and TRBJ2-7, with D unresolved. The ends were cut back, 3 bases at V and 3 bases at J, with 12 bases in the middle. Germline CDR1 reads SGHTA; CDR2 reads FQGNSA. CDR3 length: 14 amino acids. Written as DNA, the CDR3 is TGTGCCAGCAGCTTGGGGTTAGGGCTCTACGAGCAGTACTTC. Translation gives CASSLGLGLYEQYF.

The J gene is TRBJ1-1, the V gene TRBV7-9; D not resolved. V was trimmed by 1 base and J by 9 bases, leaving 0 bases between them. Germline V gene sequence: CDR1 SEHNR, CDR2 FQNEAQ (reference sequence). The CDR3 extends over 9 amino acids. The chain's CDR3 is CASSLEAFF. The CDR3, as DNA: TGTGCCAGCAGCTTAGAAGCTTTCTTT.

The chain carries TRBV27 and TRBJ1-2, with unresolved D. CDR3 length: 11 amino acids. Trimming shortened V by 4 bases and J by 2 bases, and 2 bases separated the two germline ends. Germline V gene sequence: CDR1 MNHEY, CDR2 SMNVEV (reference sequence). The DNA for the CDR3 is TGTGCCAGCAGTTCAAACTATGGCTACACCTTC. Residues: CASSSNYGYTF.

CDR3: CASSTQDRVYEQYF. Written as DNA, the CDR3 is TGTGCCAGCAGTACCCAGGACAGGGTTTACGAGCAGTACTTC. V gene TRBV27 combines with J gene TRBJ2-7; 8 nucleotides agree with TRBD1. Germline values: CDR1 MNHEY, CDR2 SMNVEV (reference sequence). V gave up 5 bases and J gave up 4 bases; unmatched junction bases: 7. The CDR3 extends over 14 amino acids.

The chain is built from TRBV11-2 and TRBJ1-1, with D uncertain. The ends were cut back, 1 base at V and 3 bases at J, with 6 bases in the middle. The CDR3 runs 13 residues. Germline CDR1 is SGHAT and CDR2 is FQNNGV. The CDR3 sequence: CASSLGPDTEAFF. The CDR3 DNA reads as TGTGCCAGCAGCTTAGGGCCGGACACTGAAGCTTTCTTT. Based on the CDR3 plus reference TRBV11-2 and TRBJ1-1, the full variable domain is EAGVAQSPRYKIIEKRQSVAFWCNPISGHATLYWYQQILGQGPKLLIQFQNNGVVDDSQLPKDRFSAERLKGVDSTLKIQPAKLEDSAVYLCASSLGPDTEAFFGQGTRLTVV.

V gene TRBV24-1 combines with J gene TRBJ2-1; 7 nucleotides match TRBD1. After removal of 2 bases from V and 4 bases from J, the junction contained 10 bases not matched to a gene. Germline V gene data show CDR1 as KGHDR and CDR2 as SFDVKD. The CDR3 runs 17 residues. Here the CDR3 DNA reads TGTGCCACCAGTGATTCGTCTAAAGGGGGCCGTTACAATGAGCAGTTCTTC. This translates into CATSDSSKGGRYNEQFF.

The rearrangement joins TRBV6-5 to TRBJ2-3, with 8 bases fitting TRBD2. The ends lost 6 bases at V and 0 bases at J; junction bases unmatched: 5. Germline CDR1 MNHEY, CDR2 SVGAGI. This CDR3 comprises 15 residues. CDR3 nucleotides: TGTGCCAGCAGGAATAGCGGGGCGAGCACAGATACGCAGTATTTT. Protein: CASRNSGASTDTQYF.